Shown below are 28 T cell receptor beta chains from a single sample sequenced in a study of cytotoxic CD8 clonotypes in ibrutinib-treated CLL. Some clones are missing from TCRdb's copy, which holds only in-frame ones; the method was immunoSEQ multiplex PCR. The sample carries roughly 200,000 clones, approximately 75% recorded once. Specimen: PBMCs, collected after 12 months of ibrutinib treatment. These receptors were collected from a human donor with chronic lymphocytic leukemia.

The CDR3 is CASSLEGSGQPQHF. In DNA form, the CDR3 reads TGCGCCAGCAGCTTGGAGGGGTCCGGGCAGCCCCAGCATTTT. The rearrangement joins TRBV5-1 to TRBJ1-5, with D perhaps TRBD1 (5 bases). CDR1 SGHRS and CDR2 YFSETQ come from the germline V gene. V lost 0 bases and J lost 7, with 11 bases in between. The CDR3 is 14 amino acids. Filled out from reference TRBV5-1 and TRBJ1-5, the complete variable domain reads KAGVTQTPRYLIKTRGQQVTLSCSPISGHRSVSWYQQTPGQGLQFLFEYFSETQRNKGNFPGRFSGRQFSNSRSEMNVSTLELGDSALYLCASSLEGSGQPQHFGDGTRLSIL.

The V and J genes are TRBV7-8 and TRBJ2-4; D not certain. The germline V gene has CDR1 SGHVS and CDR2 FQNEAQ. This CDR3 contains 17 residues. The V and J ends lost 4 bases and 0 bases respectively, with 16 bases between them. The CDR3 DNA reads as TGTGCCAGCAGCTCCTTCGTTGGCGGAGTAGCCAAAAACATTCAGTACTTC. Translating gives CASSSFVGGVAKNIQYF.

This rearrangement joins TRBV4-1 to TRBJ1-1; D remains unclear. From germline, CDR1 is MGHRA and CDR2 YSYEKL. CDR3 length: 13 residues. V lost 8 bases and J lost 2, with 12 bases in between. In nucleotides, the CDR3 is TGCGCCAGCGCATGGGAGATCAACACTGAAGCTTTCTTT. Its protein product is CASAWEINTEAFF.

The chain combines TRBV6-6 with TRBJ2-3; the D gene is possibly TRBD1 (5 bases). With 5 bases removed from V and 4 bases from J, the gap between germline ends came to 10 bases. Germline values: CDR1 MNHNY, CDR2 SVGAGI (reference sequence). This CDR3 spans 13 amino acids. CDR3 coding DNA: TGTGCCAGCAGTCCCCAGGGTGCAGATACGCAGTATTTT. Protein product: CASSPQGADTQYF.

The chain carries TRBV4-1 and TRBJ2-2, with D possibly TRBD2 on 6 matching bases. The ends were cut back, 4 bases at V and 6 bases at J, with 9 bases in the middle. This CDR3 has 13 residues. The germline CDR1 and CDR2 sequences are MGHRA and YSYEKL. CDR3 bases: TGCGCCAGCAGCCGGACTAATTCCGGGGAGCTGTTTTTT. It is translated as CASSRTNSGELFF.

The rearrangement joins TRBV2 to TRBJ1-1, with no clear D. Per the germline V gene, CDR1 is SNHLY and CDR2 is FYNNEI. The CDR3 is 14 amino acids. Trimming left V 6 bases short and J 3 bases short, with 14 bases between. The CDR3 DNA reads TGTGCCAGCAGCCCAACGCAATTGTACACTGAAGCTTTCTTT. Translation gives CASSPTQLYTEAFF.

This chain connects TRBV27 to TRBJ2-5, with 12 bases identical to TRBD2. The CDR3 is made up of 16 amino acids. Germline V gene sequence: CDR1 MNHEY, CDR2 SMNVEV (reference sequence). J lost 1 base, V lost 5 bases, and 5 bases had no gene match. Here the CDR3 reads CASSPGLAGPQETQYF. CDR3 in DNA: TGTGCCAGCAGTCCCGGACTAGCGGGACCCCAAGAGACCCAGTACTTC.

The genes are TRBV4-2 and TRBJ2-2, with 8 bases identical to TRBD2. The CDR3 covers 17 residues. V trimming: 1 base; J trimming: 3 bases; junction bases outside the gene matches: 7. Germline lookup yields CDR1 LGHNA and CDR2 YNFKEQ. The CDR3 region is CASSQASGRAYTGELFF. The CDR3 nucleotides are TGTGCCAGCAGCCAAGCTTCCGGGAGGGCTTACACCGGGGAGCTGTTTTTT.

This chain joins TRBV6-5 and TRBJ1-1, with TRBD1 as a possible D gene (5 bases). The CDR3 consists of 16 residues. In germline, CDR1 is MNHEY, CDR2 SVGAGI. Trimming shortened V by 2 bases and J by 4 bases, and 17 bases separated the two germline ends. CDR3 DNA: TGTGCCAGCAGTTACGGGTTCGGGGGGTATGCCACTGAAGCTTTCTTT. As protein: CASSYGFGGYATEAFF.

This clone was observed many times. The rearrangement joins TRBV7-6 to TRBJ2-7, with a tentative D call TRBD1 (6 bases). This CDR3 is 15 amino acids long. V gave up 1 base and J gave up 3 bases, with 13 bases separating them. CDR1 and CDR2 from the germline V gene are SGHVS and FNYEAQ. The CDR3 DNA reads as TGTGCCAGCAGCTTAGTCGGTGACAGGAGCTACGAGCAGTACTTC. Protein product: CASSLVGDRSYEQYF.

The count of this clone is one. This chain joins TRBV14 and TRBJ2-1, with a tentative D call TRBD2 (6 bases). Germline V gene sequence: CDR1 SGHDN, CDR2 FVKESK. Trimming shortened V by 3 bases and J by 0 bases, and 9 bases separated the two germline ends. This CDR3 is built from 15 residues. The CDR3, as DNA: TGTGCCAGCAGCCACCCCGGGGGCTCCTACAATGAGCAGTTCTTC. Protein sequence: CASSHPGGSYNEQFF.

The chain employs TRBV18 and TRBJ2-2; D remains ambiguous. The CDR3 sequence is 14 residues long. Germline V gene sequence: CDR1 KGHSH, CDR2 LQKENI. With 1 base removed from V and 8 bases from J, the gap between germline ends came to 11 bases. The CDR3 DNA reads as TGTGCCAGCTCACCACAAGACTGGGCGGGGGAGCTGTTTTTT. Amino acid sequence: CASSPQDWAGELFF.

The CDR3 nucleotides are TGTGCCTGGACCCGCCCTCTTGGGAGCTCCTATAATTCACCCCTCCACTTT. Its protein product is CAWTRPLGSSYNSPLHF. The chain links TRBV30 to TRBJ1-6; D call uncertain. The CDR3 contains 17 residues. Germline V lookup: CDR1 GTSNPN, CDR2 SVGIG (reference sequence). Trimming shortened V by 4 bases and J by 0 bases, and 16 bases separated the two germline ends. The full variable domain, rest sourced from reference TRBV30 and TRBJ1-6, is SQTIHQWPATLVQPVGSPLSLECTVEGTSNPNLYWYRQAAGRGLQLLFYSVGIGQISSEVPQNLSASRPQDRQFILSSKKLLLSDSGFYLCAWTRPLGSSYNSPLHFGNGTRLTVT.

This chain links TRBV2 with TRBJ2-3; TRBD2 matches 12 bases. CDR3 length: 15 residues. V gave up 5 bases and J gave up 2 bases; unmatched junction bases: 2. The V gene's germline CDR1 is SNHLY and CDR2 FYNNEI. The CDR3, as DNA: TGTGCCAGCAGTACTAGCGGGAGGATCACAGATACGCAGTATTTT. It codes for CASSTSGRITDTQYF.

The genes are TRBV5-6 and TRBJ2-5; either TRBD1 or TRBD2 may fit D (6 bases each). With 1 base removed from V and 2 bases from J, the gap between germline ends came to 24 bases. This CDR3 contains 19 residues. Germline CDR1 reads SGHDT; CDR2 reads YYEEEE. The CDR3 region is CASSLWRDTSFTLQETQYF. The CDR3 region has the DNA TGTGCCAGCAGCTTGTGGAGGGACACCTCCTTCACCCTTCAAGAGACCCAGTACTTC. Filled out from reference TRBV5-6 and TRBJ2-5, the complete variable domain reads DAGVTQSPTHLIKTRGQQVTLRCSPKSGHDTVSWYQQALGQGPQFIFQYYEEEERQRGNFPDRFSGHQFPNYSSELNVNALLLGDSALYLCASSLWRDTSFTLQETQYFGPGTRLLVL.

The gene calls are TRBV6-7 and TRBJ1-3, with TRBD1 as a possible D gene (6 bases). TRBV6-7 is placed among ORFs of uncertain function. The ends were cut back, 5 bases at V and 4 bases at J, with 15 bases in the middle. This CDR3 is 15 amino acids long. CDR3 in amino acids: CASSNPGHSGNTIYF. The CDR3 DNA reads TGTGCCAGCAGTAATCCGGGACATTCAGGAAACACCATATATTTT.

The gene calls are TRBV7-6 and TRBJ2-7; unclear D gene. Germline V lookup: CDR1 SGHVS, CDR2 FNYEAQ. V gave up 2 bases and J gave up 7 bases, with 12 bases separating them. The CDR3 is 13 residues long. CDR3: CASSLRLVGEQYF. Written as DNA, the CDR3 is TGTGCCAGCAGCTTAAGGCTTGTGGGGGAGCAGTACTTC.

The gene calls are TRBV2 and TRBJ1-3, with D hard to call. Germline lookup yields CDR1 SNHLY and CDR2 FYNNEI. The CDR3 spans 13 residues. The V end lost 1 base, the J end lost 0 bases, and 1 base lay between the germline ends. CDR3 coding DNA: TGTGCCAGCAGTGAAGTCTCTGGAAACACCATATATTTT. Translating it yields CASSEVSGNTIYF.

This chain uses TRBV7-3 with TRBJ2-1; the match to TRBD1 covers 7 bases. CDR3 length: 13 residues. Looked up from germline, CDR1 is SGHTA and CDR2 is FQGTGA. The J segment lost 6 bases and the V segment lost 5 bases, leaving 4 bases of the junction unmatched. The CDR3 reads CASSAGTANEQFF. Written as DNA, the CDR3 is TGTGCCAGCAGCGCAGGGACAGCCAATGAGCAGTTCTTC.

V usage is TRBV7-9 and J usage is TRBJ2-7, with 10 bases lining up with TRBD1. The ends lost 5 bases at V and 4 bases at J; junction bases unmatched: 5. The germline gives CDR1 SEHNR, CDR2 FQNEAQ (reference sequence). The CDR3 spans 14 residues. CDR3 residues: CASSDRDRGYEQYF. As DNA, the CDR3 is TGTGCCAGCAGCGACCGGGACAGGGGTTACGAGCAGTACTTC. Combining the CDR3 with reference TRBV7-9 and TRBJ2-7 gives the whole variable domain DTGVSQNPRHKITKRGQNVTFRCDPISEHNRLYWYRQTLGQGPEFLTYFQNEAQLEKSRLLSDRFSAERPKGSFSTLEIQRTEQGDSAMYLCASSDRDRGYEQYFGPGTRLTVT.

V is TRBV4-1 and J is TRBJ2-1; TRBD2 agrees at 13 bases. Trimming removed 6 bases from V and 7 bases from J; junction bases left unmatched: 3. There are 14 residues in the CDR3. Per the germline V gene, CDR1 is MGHRA and CDR2 is YSYEKL. Here the CDR3 DNA reads TGCGCCAGCAGATCGGGACTAGCGGGGAATGAGCAGTTCTTC. Protein: CASRSGLAGNEQFF.

This clone was counted a single time. The rearrangement joins TRBV5-1 to TRBJ2-2, with 7 nucleotides matching TRBD1. This CDR3 is 15 amino acids long. With 2 bases clipped from V and 4 bases from J, the junction kept 5 bases outside the gene matches. CDR1 SGHRS and CDR2 YFSETQ come from the germline V gene. CDR3: CASSLRGLITGELFF. The CDR3 DNA sequence: TGCGCCAGCAGCTTAAGGGGGCTGATCACCGGGGAGCTGTTTTTT.

The gene calls are TRBV7-2 and TRBJ1-6; D is unclear. CDR3 length: 16 residues. The germline gives CDR1 SGHTA, CDR2 FQGNSA. Trimming removed 5 bases at V and 6 bases at J, with 17 bases between. The CDR3 is CASSVSVWAGNSPLHF. The CDR3 DNA reads TGTGCCAGCAGCGTTAGTGTCTGGGCAGGTAATTCACCCCTCCACTTT.

V gene TRBV11-1 combines with J gene TRBJ2-6; the D is unclear. This CDR3 has 15 amino acids. Germline values: CDR1 SGHAT, CDR2 FQDESV (reference sequence). Between the trimmed V and J ends, which lost 5 bases and 0 bases, there was a span of 8 bases. CDR3 bases: TGTGCCAGCAGCCCCGCCTACTCTGGGGCCAACGTCCTGACTTTC. Amino acids: CASSPAYSGANVLTF.

CDR3 nucleotides: TGTGCCAGCAGCGCCCAGCGCGGACTAGCGGCAAACGGGGCGTTCTTC. This sequence encodes CASSAQRGLAANGAFF. The chain recombines TRBV7-9 with TRBJ2-1; TRBD2 matches 10 bases. Germline CDR1 is SEHNR and CDR2 is FQNEAQ (reference sequence). This CDR3 is 16 amino acids long. V was pared by 5 bases and J by 15 bases, with 19 bases of the junction left unmatched.

V gene TRBV13 combines with J gene TRBJ2-7; 15 nucleotides line up with TRBD2. CDR1 is PRHDT and CDR2 is FYEKMQ in the germline V gene (reference sequence). This CDR3 is built from 17 residues. The V segment lost 0 bases and the J segment 5 bases; nucleotides outside the gene matches: 5. The CDR3 DNA reads TGTGCCAGCAGCTTAGGCGGGACTAGCGGGGGGTGGCACGAGCAGTACTTC. Amino acids: CASSLGGTSGGWHEQYF.

This clone was seen more than once but under ten times. The chain couples TRBV5-4 to TRBJ2-1; 8 bases are a match to TRBD1. The germline V gene encodes CDR1 SGHNT and CDR2 YYREEE (reference sequence). CDR3 length: 16 amino acids. Trimming removed 2 bases from V and 3 bases from J; junction bases left unmatched: 7. The CDR3 DNA is TGTGCCAGCAGCTTAGGAGGGACAGGAAACTACAATGAGCAGTTCTTC. Protein sequence: CASSLGGTGNYNEQFF.

The CDR3 sequence is CASILKRGQPQHF. In DNA form, the CDR3 reads TGTGCCAGCATTTTAAAAAGGGGGCAGCCCCAGCATTTT. The chain has TRBV2 and TRBJ1-5; possible D gene TRBD1, 6 bases. Germline CDR1 and CDR2: SNHLY and FYNNEI. This CDR3 comprises 13 residues. V was pared by 7 bases and J by 7 bases, with 14 bases between.